This T cell receptor beta chain was recorded in a study of CXCR4 blockade with PD-1 therapy in pancreatic cancer. V shed 1 base and J shed 6 bases, with 11 bases lying between them. This CDR3 comprises 14 residues. Germline CDR1 LNHDA, CDR2 SQIVND (reference sequence). Here immunoSEQ multiplex PCR was the method, and the copy in TCRdb shows in-frame clones only, minus some. The sample records 400 to 550 clones, more than 35% being singletons. Study observations and caveats: Intratumoral clonality (mean roughly 0.14) exceeded healthy blood (more than 0.045) but did not track survival. Without paired alpha-beta data, shared specificity of dominant clones is unconfirmed.

These archived tumors were resected from patients never given neoadjuvant therapy beforehand. To note about this clone: Its antigen is unidentified.

The sample taken for sequencing was tumor tissue. This receptor was taken from a human donor with pancreatic ductal adenocarcinoma. The chain has TRBV19 and TRBJ2-3; D may be TRBD2 (6 bases). The CDR3 spells CASSIGGAGDTQYF. Written as DNA, the CDR3 is TGTGCCAGTAGTATAGGTGGGGCGGGGGATACGCAGTATTTT. Using reference TRBV19 and TRBJ2-3 for the parts outside the CDR3, the full variable domain is DGGITQSPKYLFRKEGQNVTLSCEQNLNHDAMYWYRQDPGQGLRLIYYSQIVNDFQKGDIAEGYSVSREKKESFPLTVTSAQKNPTAFYLCASSIGGAGDTQYFGPGTRLTVL.